Reported below is one T cell receptor (beta chain). Its antigen specificity is not known. No base-level quality is on record; no much larger clone is a single base apart. The data were taken from a study of response to subunit inactivated influenza vaccine (dated by TCRdb to the late 2010s). For the wider study: Deep quantitative profiling of the T cell receptor repertoire was used in the study to follow responses to a trivalent subunit inactivated influenza vaccine.

To prepare the library, RT-PCR was applied. The instrument was an Illumina HiSeq 2500. The public reads were reanalyzed by TCRdb: fastp trimming at Q25, MiXCR alignment, in-frame beta chains only. Each entry merges the rows of one CDR3 protein and shows their most common DNA and genes. For this sample there are 530,000 or so distinct CDR3 sequences; about 25% appear just once. The top ten hold under 2.5% of the sample. Broad study findings and their caveats: According to the authors, only a limited number of new T cells may be recruited by each seasonal influenza vaccination.

V and J are truncated by 5 bases and 5 bases respectively, leaving an intervening sequence of 16 bases. Per the germline V gene, SGHAT is the CDR1 and FQNNGV is the CDR2. Including cysteine and phenylalanine, the CDR3 has 15 amino acids. The kept DNA is CDR3 alone, 45 bases in frame from the first base. The sample in question was CD4+ T cells sorted from PBMCs, obtained about 5 days after vaccination. The sequence joins TRBV11-2 to TRBJ2-1, with no confidently assigned D gene. The clonotype comes from a man between 45 and 60 years old who received an inactivated influenza vaccine. Donor details come from another sample of the same person, matched by shared clones. The CDR3 loop reads CASSIIAGYNNEQFF. The nucleotides read TGTGCCAGCAGCATCATCGCAGGATACAACAATGAGCAGTTCTTC.